One sample yielded the 14 T cell receptor beta chains listed below, sequenced in a study of Tregs in tolerant kidney transplant recipients (dated by TCRdb to the late 2010s). Library creation used the immunoSEQ multiplex PCR assay. TCRdb stores this immuneACCESS table with in-frame sequences only. Part of the clones is absent; in the studies checked, under half of the shortfall reflects unresolved V genes, and no reason is known for the rest. The sample table lists about 2,400 clones, roughly 43% of them with a count of one. The ten top clones hold about 6.6% of the sample. No cognate antigen is known for these TCRs. Sequencing was done on a sample of Tregs from blood cultured with allogeneic cells. These receptors came from a human donor in good health.

This chain joins TRBV6-1 and TRBJ1-1, with unresolved D. The CDR3 is 19 residues long. Germline V gene data show CDR1 as MNHNS and CDR2 as SASEGT. Trimming left V 0 bases short and J 5 bases short, with 25 bases between. The CDR3 DNA follows: TGTGCCAGCAGTGAAGCGCTTCTTGGGTGGGCCTCGGGTGGAACTGAAGCTTTCTTT. This sequence encodes CASSEALLGWASGGTEAFF.

This clone was seen a handful of times. This chain links TRBV1 with TRBJ2-5; TRBD2, the table's D call, was not compared with the DNA. TRBV1 is a pseudogene locus. This CDR3 is 16 amino acids long. The DNA for the CDR3 is TGCACCAGCAGCTCCCAGCGGGAGCATAGTAAGGAGACCCAGTACTTC. This sequence encodes CTSSSQREHSKETQYF.

This chain links TRBV6-5 with TRBJ1-5; 10 positions match TRBD1. CDR3 size: 15 residues. Germline trimming cut 4 bases from V and 3 bases from J; bases unmatched to any gene: 3. Germline lookup yields CDR1 MNHEY and CDR2 SVGAGI. The CDR3 nucleotides read TGTGCCAGCAGTTCCGGGACAGGGGCCAATCAGCCCCAGCATTTT. It yields the protein CASSSGTGANQPQHF.

By sample share, this clone is medium-sized (0.01 to 0.1%). The chain recombines TRBV7-2 with TRBJ2-3; TRBD1 is a possible D gene (5 bases). Trimming took 1 base from V and 6 from J, leaving 11 bases between them. The CDR3 covers 14 residues. Germline V gene sequence: CDR1 SGHTA, CDR2 FQGNSA. The CDR3 DNA reads as TGTGCCAGCAGCTTAGTTTTGGGGCGGGATACGCAGTATTTT. Its protein product is CASSLVLGRDTQYF.

This clone ranks as large. This sequence joins TRBV2 and TRBJ2-1, with D maybe TRBD2 (6 bases). Looked up from germline, CDR1 is SNHLY and CDR2 is FYNNEI. V was shortened by 4 bases and J by 4 bases, with 17 bases between the two germline ends. The CDR3 is 16 residues long. The DNA for the CDR3 is TGTGCCAGCAGTGGGGGAGGTAGCGGCAATTACAATGAGCAGTTCTTC. It specifies CASSGGGSGNYNEQFF.

The V call is TRBV27, the J call TRBJ2-7, with 7 bases that match TRBD2. V gave up 3 bases and J gave up 2 bases; unmatched junction bases: 4. Germline CDR1 and CDR2: MNHEY and SMNVEV (reference sequence). The CDR3 has 14 residues. The CDR3 coding sequence is TGTGCCAGCAGTTTTGGCGGGAGCCCCTACGAGCAGTACTTC. Translated, it gives CASSFGGSPYEQYF.

V gene TRBV19 combines with J gene TRBJ1-6; D uncertain. The CDR3 loop spans 14 amino acids. CDR1 and CDR2 (germline): LNHDA, SQIVND (reference sequence). Deletions cut 1 base from V and 8 bases from J, with 9 bases between. DNA of the CDR3: TGTGCCAGTAGTATAGTTGTGTGGGATTCACCCCTCCACTTT. Translated, it gives CASSIVVWDSPLHF.

This clone was counted a few times. The chain combines TRBV2 with TRBJ1-5; D is uncertain. The germline V gene has CDR1 SNHLY and CDR2 FYNNEI. With 8 bases removed from V and 0 bases from J, the gap between germline ends came to 14 bases. There are 15 residues in the CDR3. CDR3 DNA: TGTGCCAGCCAATCCAGCGGGTATAGCAATCAGCCCCAGCATTTT. It is translated as CASQSSGYSNQPQHF.

The V and J genes are TRBV19 and TRBJ1-5; a possible D gene is TRBD1 (6 bases). CDR1 and CDR2 (germline): LNHDA, SQIVND (reference sequence). V lost 3 bases and J lost 2, with 17 bases in between. The CDR3 length is 17 residues. The DNA of the CDR3 is TGTGCCAGTAGTATTAAGGTAGGGGGGGTAGGCAATCAGCCCCAGCATTTT. It yields the protein CASSIKVGGVGNQPQHF.

The chain recombines TRBV11-2 with TRBJ2-5, with no clear D. CDR3 length equals 14 residues. In germline, CDR1 is SGHAT, CDR2 FQNNGV. V lost 5 bases and J 4 bases, leaving 14 bases between the germline ends. CDR3 amino acids: CASSHLRARETQYF. CDR3 DNA sequence: TGTGCCAGCAGCCACCTACGAGCTCGAGAGACCCAGTACTTC.

The V gene is TRBV6-5, the J gene TRBJ2-5, with TRBD1 identical over 11 bases. With V trimmed by 5 bases and J by 7 bases, 6 bases remained unmatched. CDR3 length: 14 residues. CDR1 is MNHEY, CDR2 SVGAGI, per germline. CDR3 protein: CASSDRTGGLTQYF. In DNA, the CDR3 is TGTGCCAGCAGTGATCGGACAGGGGGCCTGACCCAGTACTTC.

J is TRBJ2-4 and V is TRBV12-2; the table calls TRBD2, which could not be checked here. TRBV12-2 is a pseudogene segment. CDR3 size: 12 residues. CDR3 bases: TGTGCCAGCAGCTTAGAGAGGGCCATTCAGTACTTC. It specifies CASSLERAIQYF.

The rearrangement links TRBV13 to TRBJ2-2; D is unresolved. V lost 7 bases and J lost 4, with 4 bases in between. The length of the CDR3 is 11 residues. Germline CDR1 reads PRHDT; CDR2 reads FYEKMQ (reference sequence). The CDR3 reads CASTRTGELFF. The DNA for the CDR3 is TGTGCCAGCACCCGCACCGGGGAGCTGTTTTTT.

J is TRBJ2-3 and V is TRBV29-1; possible D gene TRBD2, 7 bases. CDR1 and CDR2 (germline): SQVTM, ANQGSEA. V dropped 5 bases and J dropped 4 bases, with 10 bases sitting between them. This CDR3 region has 12 residues. Here the CDR3 DNA reads TGCAGCGTTAAGGGGGGGGCAGATACGCAGTATTTT. This encodes CSVKGGADTQYF.